A selection of T cell receptor beta chains follows, all from one sample in a study of cytomegalovirus exposure and HLA in healthy donors. Produced via immunoSEQ multiplex PCR; TCRdb's table is partial and in-frame only. The table records 90,000 to 120,000 clones, roughly a tenth of them present only once. Source material: PBMCs. The receptors were gathered from a man aged 40-49 years in good health and CMV-seropositive. CDR3s include the opening cysteine and the closing phenylalanine or tryptophan. D genes are given only for firm matches. Clone size is not always given. Where it is, it says once, few, many or a class for expanded clones.

j_call v_call d_call clone_size cdr3_length cdr3_nt cdr3_aa
TRBJ2-3 TRBV9 - few 15 TGTGCCAGCAGCGTAGGAGGGTTAGGTTCAGATACGCAGTATTTT CASSVGGLGSDTQYF
TRBJ1-2 TRBV15 - - 13 TGTGCCACCAGCAGGGACAGCATCTATGGCTACACCTTC CATSRDSIYGYTF
TRBJ1-5 TRBV27 TRBD1 few 16 TGTGCCAGCACCAGGGACAGGGGCCTATCCAATCAGCCCCAGCATTTT CASTRDRGLSNQPQHF
TRBJ2-2 TRBV11-2 TRBD1 few 15 TGTGCCAGCAGCCGGGGACAGGGGGCGACCGGGGAGCTGTTTTTT CASSRGQGATGELFF
TRBJ1-5 TRBV19 - - 13 TGTGCCAGTAGTTTGGGCGTCGATCAGCCCCAGCATTTT CASSLGVDQPQHF
TRBJ2-3 TRBV11-3 TRBD2 few 16 TGTGCCAGCAGCCTCGGACTAGCGGGGACGAGAGATACGCAGTATTTT CASSLGLAGTRDTQYF
TRBJ2-7 TRBV6-5 - few 15 TGTGCCAGCAGTTACTCGGCAGGGAGGCCCTACGAGCAGTACTTC CASSYSAGRPYEQYF
TRBJ2-7 TRBV6-1 TRBD1 - 15 TGTGCCAGCAGGGAAAGGGCGACAGGGGGCTACGAGCAGTACTTC CASRERATGGYEQYF
TRBJ1-2 TRBV10-2 TRBD1 few 14 TGCGCCAGCAGTGCTGGACAGGGCAACTATGGCTACACCTTC CASSAGQGNYGYTF
TRBJ2-3 TRBV10-3 TRBD1 few 17 TGTGCCATCAGCGAAGAGGGACAGGGGATTTTCGCAGATACGCAGTATTTT CAISEEGQGIFADTQYF
TRBJ1-4 TRBV28 - - 14 TGTGCCAGCAAAACAGGGACCATAACGGAAAAACTGTTTTTT CASKTGTITEKLFF
TRBJ2-3 TRBV19 TRBD2 - 15 TGTGCCAGTAGTATATTAGCGGGGCGCACAGATACGCAGTATTTT CASSILAGRTDTQYF
TRBJ2-2 TRBV7-6 - few 15 TGTGCCAGCACCCGAACTTCAGGCCGCGCCGGGGAGCTGTTTTTT CASTRTSGRAGELFF
TRBJ2-2 TRBV28 TRBD2 few 16 TGTGCCAGCAGTTGGTTAGCGGGAGTTCGCACCGGGGAGCTGTTTTTT CASSWLAGVRTGELFF
TRBJ2-7 TRBV6-1 - - 16 TGTGCCAGCAGTGAAGACTTGGCCCCGGAGGGCTACGAGCAGTACTTC CASSEDLAPEGYEQYF
TRBJ1-5 TRBV28 TRBD1 few 17 TGTGCCAGCAGTTTATTTGGACAGGGAGTAAGCAATCAGCCCCAGCATTTT CASSLFGQGVSNQPQHF
TRBJ2-1 TRBV7-9 - few 15 TGTGCCAGCAGCTTAGGAGACAGGGGAGGGAATGAGCAGTTCTTC CASSLGDRGGNEQFF
TRBJ2-7 TRBV11-2 - - 12 TGTGCCAGCAGCTTCGGAGGGGGGGGCTCATACTTC CASSFGGGGSYF
TRBJ2-1 TRBV14 TRBD2 few 14 TGTGCCAGCAGCCCCCGCGGGGGGGGGTTTGAGCAGTTCTTC CASSPRGGGFEQFF
TRBJ2-6 TRBV5-6 TRBD1 - 17 TGTGCCAGCAGCCTTAGGACAGGCCTCGGTGGGGCCAACGTCCTGACTTTC CASSLRTGLGGANVLTF
TRBJ2-3 TRBV7-2 - - 14 TGTGCCAGCAGCTTAGCGGGAGCCACAGATACGCAGTATTTT CASSLAGATDTQYF
TRBJ2-7 TRBV6-5 TRBD1 - 14 TGTGCCAGCAGCCACGACAGGGACTCCTACGAGCAGTACTTC CASSHDRDSYEQYF
TRBJ2-3 TRBV5-1 TRBD2 few 17 TGCGCCAGCAGCTTGCTTGCGCGGGAGCTCACCACAGATACGCAGTATTTT CASSLLARELTTDTQYF
TRBJ2-7 TRBV2 - - 14 TGTGCCAGCAGTGACGGGCAGGGGTCCTACGAGCAGTACTTC CASSDGQGSYEQYF
TRBJ1-4 TRBV5-6 - few 14 TGTGCCAGCAGCTCAGGGGCAACTAATGAAAAACTGTTTTTT CASSSGATNEKLFF
TRBJ2-5 TRBV7-2 TRBD2 - 13 TGTGCCAGCAGCTCGGGAGGGAGGGAGACCCAGTACTTC CASSSGGRETQYF
TRBJ1-1 TRBV27 - - 14 TGTGCCAGCAGTTTATTTCGGGGAAACACTGAAGCTTTCTTT CASSLFRGNTEAFF
TRBJ2-7 TRBV19 TRBD2 - 14 TGTGCCAGTAGTACCCTTAGCGGGAGCAACGAGCAGTACTTC CASSTLSGSNEQYF
TRBJ2-7 TRBV7-9 TRBD1 few 14 TGTGCCAGCAGCTTGGAGACAGGGCGGGTCGAGCAGTACTTC CASSLETGRVEQYF
TRBJ1-2 TRBV4-2 TRBD1 - 15 TGTGCCAGCAGCCCAGACAGGGGGCCCAACTATGGCTACACCTTC CASSPDRGPNYGYTF